This T cell receptor (beta chain) was sequenced during a study of control samples from healthy donors and cancer patients. The ends lost 2 bases at V and 6 bases at J; junction bases unmatched: 4. Germline CDR1 and CDR2: LNHNV and YYDKDF (reference sequence). The CDR3 runs to 14 residues. The repertoire was sequenced with immunoSEQ multiplex PCR; TCRdb's copy has only in-frame clones and lacks some. The table has fewer than 95,000 clones, roughly 86% seen once. The rearrangement joins TRBV15 to TRBJ1-1; 9 nucleotides agree with TRBD1. The origin of this receptor is a man aged 25 to 40 in good health. Sequenced input: blood. In DNA form, the CDR3 reads TGTGCCACCAGCAGACAACAGGGGGCGGCTGAAGCTTTCTTT. It translates to CATSRQQGAAEAFF.